This T cell receptor (beta chain) is drawn from a study of response to subunit inactivated influenza vaccine. Broader study findings: Authors suggested few new T cells are recruited by each seasonal influenza vaccination.

A single record per CDR3 protein comes from TCRdb applying MiXCR to the RT-PCR reads. There are 150,000 to 200,000 distinct CDR3 sequences in the sample; roughly 8.7% occur only once, and around 9.9% lies in the top ten. This clonotype was detected a few times. Its antigen remains unidentified. This clonotype originated in a middle-aged man who received an inactivated influenza vaccine. Sequenced material: non-naive T cells sorted from PBMCs, taken on the day of vaccination.

The CDR3 spells CASRLAATDTQYF. The CDR3 DNA follows: TGTGCCAGTCGTCTAGCGGCCACAGATACGCAGTATTTT. This rearrangement joins TRBV19 to TRBJ2-3, with 7 bases fitting TRBD2. The V segment lost 8 bases and the J segment 2 bases; nucleotides outside the gene matches: 4. Germline V lookup: CDR1 LNHDA, CDR2 SQIVND (reference sequence). The CDR3 is 13 residues long.